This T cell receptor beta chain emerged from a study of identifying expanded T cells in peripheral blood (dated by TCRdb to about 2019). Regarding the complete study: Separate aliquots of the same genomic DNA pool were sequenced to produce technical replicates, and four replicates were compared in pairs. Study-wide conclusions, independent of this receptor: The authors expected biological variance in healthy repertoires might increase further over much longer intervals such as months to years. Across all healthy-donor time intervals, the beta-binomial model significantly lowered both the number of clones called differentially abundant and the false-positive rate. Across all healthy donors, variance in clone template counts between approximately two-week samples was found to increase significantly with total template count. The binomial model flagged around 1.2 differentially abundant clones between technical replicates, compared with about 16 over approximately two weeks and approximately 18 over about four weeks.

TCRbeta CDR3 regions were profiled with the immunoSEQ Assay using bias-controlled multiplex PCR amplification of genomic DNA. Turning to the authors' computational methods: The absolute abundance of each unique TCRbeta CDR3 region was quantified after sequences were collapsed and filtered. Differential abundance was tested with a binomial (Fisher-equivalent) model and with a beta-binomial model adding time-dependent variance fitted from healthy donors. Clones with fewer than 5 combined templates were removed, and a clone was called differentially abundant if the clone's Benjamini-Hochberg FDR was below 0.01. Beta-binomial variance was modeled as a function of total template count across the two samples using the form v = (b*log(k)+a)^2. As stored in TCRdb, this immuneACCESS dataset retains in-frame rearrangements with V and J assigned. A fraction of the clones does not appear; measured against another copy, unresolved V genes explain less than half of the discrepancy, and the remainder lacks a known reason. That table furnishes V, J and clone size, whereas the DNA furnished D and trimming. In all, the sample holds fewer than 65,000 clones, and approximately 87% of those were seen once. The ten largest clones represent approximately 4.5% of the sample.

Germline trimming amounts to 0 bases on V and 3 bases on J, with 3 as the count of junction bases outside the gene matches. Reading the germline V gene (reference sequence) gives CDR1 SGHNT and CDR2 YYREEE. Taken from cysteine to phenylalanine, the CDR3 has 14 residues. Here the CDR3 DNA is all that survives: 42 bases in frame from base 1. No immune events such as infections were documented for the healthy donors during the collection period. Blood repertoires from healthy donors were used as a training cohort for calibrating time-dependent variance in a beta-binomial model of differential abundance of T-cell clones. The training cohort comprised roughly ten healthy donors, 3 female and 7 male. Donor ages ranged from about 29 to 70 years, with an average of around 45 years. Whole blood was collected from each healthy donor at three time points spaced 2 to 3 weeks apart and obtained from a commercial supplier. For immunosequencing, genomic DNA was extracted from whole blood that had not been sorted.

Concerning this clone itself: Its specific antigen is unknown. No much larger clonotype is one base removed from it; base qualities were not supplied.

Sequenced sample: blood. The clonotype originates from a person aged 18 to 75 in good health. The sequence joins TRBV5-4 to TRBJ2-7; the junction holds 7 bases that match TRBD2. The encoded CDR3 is CASSLVGGYYEQYF. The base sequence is TGTGCCAGCAGCTTGGTCGGGGGGTACTACGAGCAGTACTTC.